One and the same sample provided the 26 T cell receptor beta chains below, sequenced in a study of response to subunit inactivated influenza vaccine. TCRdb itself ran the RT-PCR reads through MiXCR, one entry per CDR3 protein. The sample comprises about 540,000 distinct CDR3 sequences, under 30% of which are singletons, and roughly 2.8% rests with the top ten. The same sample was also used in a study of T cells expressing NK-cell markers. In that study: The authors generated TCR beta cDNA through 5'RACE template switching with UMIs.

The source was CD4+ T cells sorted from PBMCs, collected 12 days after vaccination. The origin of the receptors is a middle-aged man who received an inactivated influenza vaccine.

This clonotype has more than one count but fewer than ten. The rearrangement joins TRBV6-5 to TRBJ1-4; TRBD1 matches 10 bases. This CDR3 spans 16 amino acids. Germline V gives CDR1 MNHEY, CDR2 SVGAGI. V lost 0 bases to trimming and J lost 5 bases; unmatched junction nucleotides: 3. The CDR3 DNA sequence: TGTGCCAGCAGTTACTCGAGGGGACAGGGGAATGAAAAACTGTTTTTT. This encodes CASSYSRGQGNEKLFF.

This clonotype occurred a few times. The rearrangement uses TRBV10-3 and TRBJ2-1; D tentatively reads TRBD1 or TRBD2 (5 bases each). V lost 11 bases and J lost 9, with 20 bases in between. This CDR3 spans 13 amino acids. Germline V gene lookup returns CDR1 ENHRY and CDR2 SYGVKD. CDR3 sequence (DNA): TGTGCCTCTAGAAGCCCGGGGCTGGGTGAGCAGTTCTTC. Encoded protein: CASRSPGLGEQFF.

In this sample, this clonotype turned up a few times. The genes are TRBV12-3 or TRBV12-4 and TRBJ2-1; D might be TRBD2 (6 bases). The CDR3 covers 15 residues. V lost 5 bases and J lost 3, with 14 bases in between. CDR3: CASSAVPSVYNEQFF. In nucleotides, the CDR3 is TGTGCCAGCAGTGCGGTGCCTAGCGTCTACAATGAGCAGTTCTTC.

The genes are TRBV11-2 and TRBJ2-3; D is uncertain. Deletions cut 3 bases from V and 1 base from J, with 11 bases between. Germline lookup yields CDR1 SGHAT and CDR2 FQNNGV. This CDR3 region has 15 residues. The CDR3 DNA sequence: TGTGCCAGCAGCTTTCTTGACCACCGCACAGATACGCAGTATTTT. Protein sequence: CASSFLDHRTDTQYF. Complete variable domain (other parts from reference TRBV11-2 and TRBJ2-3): EAGVAQSPRYKIIEKRQSVAFWCNPISGHATLYWYQQILGQGPKLLIQFQNNGVVDDSQLPKDRFSAERLKGVDSTLKIQPAKLEDSAVYLCASSFLDHRTDTQYFGPGTRLTVL.

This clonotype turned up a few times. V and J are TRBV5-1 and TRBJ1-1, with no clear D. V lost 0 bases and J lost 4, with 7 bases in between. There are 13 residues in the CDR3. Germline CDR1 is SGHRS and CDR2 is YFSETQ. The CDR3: CASSLGLGTEAFF. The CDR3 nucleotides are TGCGCCAGCAGCTTGGGTCTGGGCACTGAAGCTTTCTTT.

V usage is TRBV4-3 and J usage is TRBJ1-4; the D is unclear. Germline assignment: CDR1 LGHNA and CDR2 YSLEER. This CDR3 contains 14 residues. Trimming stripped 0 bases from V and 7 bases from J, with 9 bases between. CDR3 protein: CASSQDRPGEKLFF. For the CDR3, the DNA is TGCGCCAGCAGCCAAGACAGGCCGGGTGAAAAACTGTTTTTT.

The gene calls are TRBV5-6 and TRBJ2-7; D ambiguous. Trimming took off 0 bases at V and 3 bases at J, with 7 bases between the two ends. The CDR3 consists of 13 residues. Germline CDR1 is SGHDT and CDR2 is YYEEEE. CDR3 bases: TGTGCCAGCAGCTTGGTGGACCGCTACGAGCAGTACTTC. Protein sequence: CASSLVDRYEQYF.

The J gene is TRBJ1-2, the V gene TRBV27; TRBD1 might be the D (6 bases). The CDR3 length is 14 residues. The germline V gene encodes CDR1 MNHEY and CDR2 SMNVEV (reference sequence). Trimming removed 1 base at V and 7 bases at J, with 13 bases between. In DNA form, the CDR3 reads TGTGCCAGCAGTTTATTTGGGGGGCTGTCTGGCTACACCTTC. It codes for CASSLFGGLSGYTF.

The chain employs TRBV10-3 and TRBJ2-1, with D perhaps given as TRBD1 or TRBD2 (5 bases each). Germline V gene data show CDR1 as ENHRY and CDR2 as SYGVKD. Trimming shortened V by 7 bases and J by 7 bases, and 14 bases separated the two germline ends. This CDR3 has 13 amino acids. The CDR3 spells CAIKPGPENEQFF. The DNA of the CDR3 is TGTGCCATCAAGCCGGGACCCGAAAATGAGCAGTTCTTC.

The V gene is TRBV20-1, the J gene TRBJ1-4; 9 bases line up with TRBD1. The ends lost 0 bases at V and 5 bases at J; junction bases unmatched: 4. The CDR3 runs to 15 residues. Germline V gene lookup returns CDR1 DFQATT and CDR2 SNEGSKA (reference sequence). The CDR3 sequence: CSARDPGQGNEKLFF. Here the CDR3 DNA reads TGCAGTGCTAGAGATCCGGGACAGGGCAATGAAAAACTGTTTTTT.

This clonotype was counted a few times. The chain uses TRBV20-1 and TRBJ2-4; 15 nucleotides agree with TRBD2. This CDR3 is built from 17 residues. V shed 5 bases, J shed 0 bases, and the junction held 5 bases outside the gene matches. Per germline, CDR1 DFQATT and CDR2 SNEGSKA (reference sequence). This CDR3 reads CSAPGTSGGLAKNIQYF. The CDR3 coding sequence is TGCAGTGCTCCCGGGACTAGCGGGGGGCTAGCCAAAAACATTCAGTACTTC.

The CDR3 loop reads CASSLGGTNNQPQHF. The DNA of the CDR3 is TGTGCCAGCAGCTTGGGAGGGACCAACAATCAGCCCCAGCATTTT. The chain joins TRBV7-2 to TRBJ1-5, with a tentative D call TRBD1 (5 bases). The germline V gene encodes CDR1 SGHTA and CDR2 FQGNSA. The CDR3 runs to 15 residues. Trimming took 3 bases from V and 3 from J, leaving 12 bases between them.

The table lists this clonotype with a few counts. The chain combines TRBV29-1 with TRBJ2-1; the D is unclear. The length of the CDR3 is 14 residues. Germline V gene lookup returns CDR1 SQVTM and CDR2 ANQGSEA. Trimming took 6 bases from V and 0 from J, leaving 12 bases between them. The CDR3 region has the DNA TGCAGCGTCCAAGCTCCAAGCTCCTACAATGAGCAGTTCTTC. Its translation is CSVQAPSSYNEQFF.

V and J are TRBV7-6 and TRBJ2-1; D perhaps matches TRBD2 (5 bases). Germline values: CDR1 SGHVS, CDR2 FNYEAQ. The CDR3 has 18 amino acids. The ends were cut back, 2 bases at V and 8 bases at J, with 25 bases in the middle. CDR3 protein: CASSLNKRFGNVPDEQFF. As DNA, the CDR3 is TGTGCCAGCAGCTTAAATAAAAGATTCGGGAACGTGCCCGATGAGCAGTTCTTC.

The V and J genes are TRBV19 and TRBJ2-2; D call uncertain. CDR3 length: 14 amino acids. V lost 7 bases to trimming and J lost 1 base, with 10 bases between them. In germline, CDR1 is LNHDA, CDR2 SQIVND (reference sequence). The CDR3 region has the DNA TGTGCCAGTACCGCAACTAAGAACACCGGGGAGCTGTTTTTT. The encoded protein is CASTATKNTGELFF.

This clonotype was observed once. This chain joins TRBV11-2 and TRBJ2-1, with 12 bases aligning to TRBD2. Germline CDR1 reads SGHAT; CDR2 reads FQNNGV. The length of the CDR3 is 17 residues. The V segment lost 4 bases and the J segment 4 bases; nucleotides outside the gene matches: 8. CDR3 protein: CASSSNILAGGYNEQFF. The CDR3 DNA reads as TGTGCCAGCAGCTCCAACATACTAGCGGGGGGATACAATGAGCAGTTCTTC.

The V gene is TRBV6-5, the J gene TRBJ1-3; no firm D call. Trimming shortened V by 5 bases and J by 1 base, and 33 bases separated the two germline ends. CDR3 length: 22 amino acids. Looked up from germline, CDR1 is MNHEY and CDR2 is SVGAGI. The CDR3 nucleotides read TGTGCCAGCAGTCCCATACGAAGACGGATTACAACGGGTCAGGATTCTGGAAACACCATATATTTT. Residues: CASSPIRRRITTGQDSGNTIYF.

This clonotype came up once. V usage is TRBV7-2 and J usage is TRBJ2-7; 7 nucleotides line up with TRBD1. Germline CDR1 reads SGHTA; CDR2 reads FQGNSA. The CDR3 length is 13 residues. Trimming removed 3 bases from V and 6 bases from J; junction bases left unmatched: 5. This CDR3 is CASSFDRAGEQYF. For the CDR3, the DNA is TGTGCCAGCAGCTTTGACAGGGCAGGCGAGCAGTACTTC.

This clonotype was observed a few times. Written as DNA, the CDR3 is TGTGCCAGTAGTAGGGGACAGTCTAGCACAGATACGCAGTATTTT. Protein: CASSRGQSSTDTQYF. This chain uses TRBV19 with TRBJ2-3, with 7 nucleotides matching TRBD1. J gave up 0 bases and V 4 bases, and 4 bases lay outside the gene matches. The CDR3 is made up of 15 amino acids. The germline CDR1 and CDR2 sequences are LNHDA and SQIVND (reference sequence).

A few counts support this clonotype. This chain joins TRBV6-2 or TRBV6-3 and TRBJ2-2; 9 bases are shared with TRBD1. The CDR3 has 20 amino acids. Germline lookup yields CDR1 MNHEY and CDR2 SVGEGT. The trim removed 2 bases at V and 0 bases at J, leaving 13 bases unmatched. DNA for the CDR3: TGTGCCAGCAGTTACACCACAGGGGGCGGTCGGGCTACGAACACCGGGGAGCTGTTTTTT. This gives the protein CASSYTTGGGRATNTGELFF.

CDR3 sequence reads: CSARSPRGPGTDTQYF. The CDR3, as DNA: TGCAGTGCTAGGTCTCCGAGGGGGCCTGGCACAGATACGCAGTATTTT. The chain links TRBV20-1 to TRBJ2-3, with TRBD1 matching 7 bases. The CDR3 spans 16 residues. The V gene end was trimmed by 3 bases and the J gene end by 1 base; junction bases not matched to a gene: 10. CDR1 is DFQATT, CDR2 SNEGSKA, per germline (reference sequence).

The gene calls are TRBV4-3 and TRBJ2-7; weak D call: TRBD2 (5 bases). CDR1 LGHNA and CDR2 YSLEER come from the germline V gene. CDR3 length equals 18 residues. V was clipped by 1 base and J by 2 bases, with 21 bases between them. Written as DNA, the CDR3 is TGCGCCAGCAGCCAAGTTTTGGGTACGGCTAGCAGCACCTACGAGCAGTACTTC. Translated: CASSQVLGTASSTYEQYF.

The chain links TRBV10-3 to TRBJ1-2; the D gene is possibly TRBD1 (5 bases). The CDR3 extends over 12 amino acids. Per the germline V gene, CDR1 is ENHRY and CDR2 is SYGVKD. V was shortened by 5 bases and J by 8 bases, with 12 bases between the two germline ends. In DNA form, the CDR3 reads TGTGCCATCAGTCCCAGGGCGGAAGGCTACACCTTC. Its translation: CAISPRAEGYTF.

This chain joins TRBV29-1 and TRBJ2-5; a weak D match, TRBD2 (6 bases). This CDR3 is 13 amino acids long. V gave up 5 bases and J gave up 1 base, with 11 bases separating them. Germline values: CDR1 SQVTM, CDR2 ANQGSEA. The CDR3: CSVSPGAQETQYF. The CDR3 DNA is TGCAGCGTTTCACCGGGAGCCCAAGAGACCCAGTACTTC.

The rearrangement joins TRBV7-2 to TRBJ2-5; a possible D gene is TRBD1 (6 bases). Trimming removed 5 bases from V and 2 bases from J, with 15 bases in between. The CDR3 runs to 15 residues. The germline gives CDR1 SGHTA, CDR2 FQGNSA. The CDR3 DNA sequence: TGTGCCAGCAGCCCATCACAGGGACCTCAAGAGACCCAGTACTTC. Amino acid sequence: CASSPSQGPQETQYF.

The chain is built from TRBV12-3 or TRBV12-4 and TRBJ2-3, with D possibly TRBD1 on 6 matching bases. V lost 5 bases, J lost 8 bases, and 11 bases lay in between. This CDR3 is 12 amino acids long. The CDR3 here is CASSKGDTTQYF. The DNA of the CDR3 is TGTGCCAGCAGTAAGGGGGATACTACGCAGTATTTT.